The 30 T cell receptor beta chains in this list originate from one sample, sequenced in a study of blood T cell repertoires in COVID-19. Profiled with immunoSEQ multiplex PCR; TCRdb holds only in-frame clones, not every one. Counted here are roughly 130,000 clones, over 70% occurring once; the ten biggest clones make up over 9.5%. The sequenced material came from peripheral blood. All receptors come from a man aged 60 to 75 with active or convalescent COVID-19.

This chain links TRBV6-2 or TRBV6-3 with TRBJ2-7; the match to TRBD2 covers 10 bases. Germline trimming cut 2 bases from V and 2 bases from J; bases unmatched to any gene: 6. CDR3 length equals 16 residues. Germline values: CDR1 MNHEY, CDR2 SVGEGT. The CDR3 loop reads CASSYGAGGPPYEQYF. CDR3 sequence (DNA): TGTGCCAGCAGTTACGGAGCGGGAGGGCCCCCCTACGAGCAGTACTTC.

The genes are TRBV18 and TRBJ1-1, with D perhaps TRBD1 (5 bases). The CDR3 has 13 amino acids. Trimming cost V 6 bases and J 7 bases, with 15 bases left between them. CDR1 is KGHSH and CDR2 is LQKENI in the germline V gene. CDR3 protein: CASSRGTADEAFF. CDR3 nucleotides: TGTGCCAGCTCCCGCGGGACGGCGGATGAAGCTTTCTTT.

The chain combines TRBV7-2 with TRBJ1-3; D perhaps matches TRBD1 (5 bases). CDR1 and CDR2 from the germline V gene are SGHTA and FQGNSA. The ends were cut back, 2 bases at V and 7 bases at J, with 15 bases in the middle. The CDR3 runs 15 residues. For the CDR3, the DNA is TGTGCCAGCAGCTTACTTCGGGGAGGGGCCAACACCATATATTTT. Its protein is CASSLLRGGANTIYF.

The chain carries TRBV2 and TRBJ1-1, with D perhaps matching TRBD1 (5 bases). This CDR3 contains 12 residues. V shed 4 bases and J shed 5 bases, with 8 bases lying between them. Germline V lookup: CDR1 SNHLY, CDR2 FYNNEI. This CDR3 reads CASSGTRTEAFF. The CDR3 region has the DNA TGTGCCAGCAGTGGGACAAGAACTGAAGCTTTCTTT.

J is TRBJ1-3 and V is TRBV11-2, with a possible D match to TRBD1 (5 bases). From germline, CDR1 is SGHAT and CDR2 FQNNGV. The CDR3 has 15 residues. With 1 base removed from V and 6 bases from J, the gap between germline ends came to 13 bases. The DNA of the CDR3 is TGTGCCAGCAGCTTAGGATTGGACACATCAAACACCATATATTTT. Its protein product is CASSLGLDTSNTIYF.

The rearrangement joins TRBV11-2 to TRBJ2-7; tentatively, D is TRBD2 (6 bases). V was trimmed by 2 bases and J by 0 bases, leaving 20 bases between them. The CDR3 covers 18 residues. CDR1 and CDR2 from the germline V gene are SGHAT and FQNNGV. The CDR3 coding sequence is TGTGCCAGCAGCTTATCGTCGGGTGGGAGGACCTTCTCCTACGAGCAGTACTTC. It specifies CASSLSSGGRTFSYEQYF.

The DNA of the CDR3 is TGTGCCAGCAGCTCGACAGGGAACCGGCAGTACTTC. Translated, it gives CASSSTGNRQYF. The chain couples TRBV25-1 to TRBJ2-7; TRBD1 matches at 7 bases. V lost 6 bases, J lost 9 bases, and 8 bases stayed unmatched. This CDR3 spans 12 amino acids. Per the germline V gene, CDR1 is MGHDK and CDR2 is SYGVNS.

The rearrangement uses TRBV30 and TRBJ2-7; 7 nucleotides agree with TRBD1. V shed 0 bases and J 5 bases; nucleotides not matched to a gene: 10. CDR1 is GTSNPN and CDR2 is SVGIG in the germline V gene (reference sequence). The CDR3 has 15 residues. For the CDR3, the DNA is TGTGCCTGGAGTGTTGGACAGGTCAATTTCGACGAGCAGTACTTC. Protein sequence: CAWSVGQVNFDEQYF.

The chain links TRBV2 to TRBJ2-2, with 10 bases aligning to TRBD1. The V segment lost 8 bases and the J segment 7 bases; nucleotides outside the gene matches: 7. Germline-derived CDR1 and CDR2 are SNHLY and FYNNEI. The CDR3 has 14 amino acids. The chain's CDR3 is CASGRQGANGELFF. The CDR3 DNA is TGTGCCAGCGGGAGACAGGGGGCTAACGGGGAGCTGTTTTTT.

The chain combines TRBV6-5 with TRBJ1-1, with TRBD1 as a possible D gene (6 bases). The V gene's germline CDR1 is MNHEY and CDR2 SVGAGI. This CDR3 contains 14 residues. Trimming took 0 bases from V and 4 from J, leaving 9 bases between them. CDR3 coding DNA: TGTGCCAGCAGTTACTCGAACAGGGTCACTGAAGCTTTCTTT. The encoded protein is CASSYSNRVTEAFF.

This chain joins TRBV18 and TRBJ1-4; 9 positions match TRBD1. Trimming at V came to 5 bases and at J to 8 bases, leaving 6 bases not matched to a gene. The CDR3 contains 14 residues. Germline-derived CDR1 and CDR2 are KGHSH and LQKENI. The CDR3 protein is CASSSGQGAEKLFF. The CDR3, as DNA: TGTGCCAGCTCATCGGGACAGGGTGCGGAAAAACTGTTTTTT.

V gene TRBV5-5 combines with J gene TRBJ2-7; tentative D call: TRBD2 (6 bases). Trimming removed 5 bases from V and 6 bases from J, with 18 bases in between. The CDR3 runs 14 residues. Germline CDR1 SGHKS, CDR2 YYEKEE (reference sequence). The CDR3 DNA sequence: TGTGCCAGCAGTCCCGAACGGGGGTGGGGCGAGCAGTACTTC. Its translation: CASSPERGWGEQYF.

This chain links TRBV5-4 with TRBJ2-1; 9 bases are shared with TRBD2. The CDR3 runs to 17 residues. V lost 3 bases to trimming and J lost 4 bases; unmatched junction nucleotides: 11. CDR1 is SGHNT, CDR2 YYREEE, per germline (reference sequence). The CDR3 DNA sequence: TGTGCCAGCAGCTCCCTCGTTAGCGGGAGTCGGTACAATGAGCAGTTCTTC. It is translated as CASSSLVSGSRYNEQFF.

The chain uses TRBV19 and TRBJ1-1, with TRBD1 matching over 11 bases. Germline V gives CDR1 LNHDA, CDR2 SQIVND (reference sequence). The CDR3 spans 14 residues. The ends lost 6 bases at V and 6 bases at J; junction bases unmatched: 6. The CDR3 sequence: CASRDRGLRSEAFF. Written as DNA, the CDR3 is TGTGCCAGTAGGGACAGGGGGCTTAGATCTGAAGCTTTCTTT. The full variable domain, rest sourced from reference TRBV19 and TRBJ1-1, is DGGITQSPKYLFRKEGQNVTLSCEQNLNHDAMYWYRQDPGQGLRLIYYSQIVNDFQKGDIAEGYSVSREKKESFPLTVTSAQKNPTAFYLCASRDRGLRSEAFFGQGTRLTVV.

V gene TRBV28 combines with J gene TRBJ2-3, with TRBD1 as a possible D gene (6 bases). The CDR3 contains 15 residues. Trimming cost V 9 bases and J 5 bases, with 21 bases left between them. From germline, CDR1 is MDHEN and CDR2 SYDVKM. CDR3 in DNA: TGTGCCAGTGATACAACAGGGCCCCCAGGAGATACGCAGTATTTT. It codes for CASDTTGPPGDTQYF.

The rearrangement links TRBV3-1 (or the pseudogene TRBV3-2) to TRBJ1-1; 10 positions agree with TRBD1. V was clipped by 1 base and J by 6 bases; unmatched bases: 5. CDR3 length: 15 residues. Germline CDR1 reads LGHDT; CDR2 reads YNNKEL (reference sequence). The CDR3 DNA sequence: TGTGCCAGCAGCCAAGCGACAGGGGGCGCATCTGAAGCTTTCTTT. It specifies CASSQATGGASEAFF.

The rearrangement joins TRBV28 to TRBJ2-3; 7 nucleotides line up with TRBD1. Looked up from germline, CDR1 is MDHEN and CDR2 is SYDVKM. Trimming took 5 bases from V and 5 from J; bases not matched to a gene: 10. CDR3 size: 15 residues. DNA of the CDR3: TGTGCCAGCAGTCTCCGACAGGGTGCCATAGATACGCAGTATTTT. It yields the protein CASSLRQGAIDTQYF.

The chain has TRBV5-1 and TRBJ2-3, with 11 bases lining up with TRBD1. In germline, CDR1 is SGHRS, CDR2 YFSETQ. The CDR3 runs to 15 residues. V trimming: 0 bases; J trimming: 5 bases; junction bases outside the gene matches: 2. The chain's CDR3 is CASSLVGQGGDTQYF. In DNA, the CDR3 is TGCGCCAGCAGCTTGGTGGGACAGGGGGGAGATACGCAGTATTTT.

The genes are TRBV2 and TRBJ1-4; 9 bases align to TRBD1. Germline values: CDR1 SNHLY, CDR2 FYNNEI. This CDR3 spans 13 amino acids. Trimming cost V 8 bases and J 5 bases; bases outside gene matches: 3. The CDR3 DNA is TGTGCCAGCCGGGACAGGGCGAATGAAAAACTGTTTTTT. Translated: CASRDRANEKLFF.

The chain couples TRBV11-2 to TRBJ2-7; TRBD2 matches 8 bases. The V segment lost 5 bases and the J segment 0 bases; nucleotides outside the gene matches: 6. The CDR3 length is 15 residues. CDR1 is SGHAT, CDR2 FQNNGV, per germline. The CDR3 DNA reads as TGTGCCAGCAGCCCCCCCGCGGGAGGCTCCTACGAGCAGTACTTC. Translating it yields CASSPPAGGSYEQYF.

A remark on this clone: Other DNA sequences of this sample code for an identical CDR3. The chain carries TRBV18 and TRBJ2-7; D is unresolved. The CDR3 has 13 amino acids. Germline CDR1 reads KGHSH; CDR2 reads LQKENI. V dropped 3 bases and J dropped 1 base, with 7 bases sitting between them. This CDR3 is CASSPGQSYEQYF. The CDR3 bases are TGTGCCAGCTCACCTGGGCAGTCCTACGAGCAGTACTTC.

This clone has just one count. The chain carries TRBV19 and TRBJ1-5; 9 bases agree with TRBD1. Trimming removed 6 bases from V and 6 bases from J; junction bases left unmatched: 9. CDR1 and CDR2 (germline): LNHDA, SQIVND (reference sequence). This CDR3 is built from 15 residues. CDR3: CASRTDRGGSQPQHF. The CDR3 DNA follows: TGTGCCAGTAGAACGGACAGGGGAGGGAGTCAGCCCCAGCATTTT.

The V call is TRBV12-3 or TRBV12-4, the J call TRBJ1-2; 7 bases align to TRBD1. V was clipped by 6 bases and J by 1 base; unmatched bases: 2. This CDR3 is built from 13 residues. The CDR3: CASRDRHNYGYTF. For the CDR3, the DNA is TGTGCCAGCAGGGACAGGCATAACTATGGCTACACCTTC.

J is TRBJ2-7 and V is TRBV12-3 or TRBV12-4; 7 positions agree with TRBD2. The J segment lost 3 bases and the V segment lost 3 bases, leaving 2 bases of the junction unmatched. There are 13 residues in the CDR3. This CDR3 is CASSFRGSYEQYF. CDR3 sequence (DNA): TGTGCCAGCAGTTTTCGCGGGAGCTACGAGCAGTACTTC.

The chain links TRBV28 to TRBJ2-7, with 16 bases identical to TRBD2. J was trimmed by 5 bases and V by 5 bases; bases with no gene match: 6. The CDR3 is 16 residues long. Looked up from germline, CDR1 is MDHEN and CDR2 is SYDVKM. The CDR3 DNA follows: TGTGCCAGCAGTCCGGGACTAGCGGGAGGGCCCCACGAGCAGTACTTC. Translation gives CASSPGLAGGPHEQYF.

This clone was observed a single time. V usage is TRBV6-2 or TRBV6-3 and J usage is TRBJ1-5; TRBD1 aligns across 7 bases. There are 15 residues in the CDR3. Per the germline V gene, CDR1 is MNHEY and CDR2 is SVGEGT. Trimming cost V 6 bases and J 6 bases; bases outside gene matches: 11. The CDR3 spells CASSAGQAMSQPQHF. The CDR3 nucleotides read TGTGCCAGCAGCGCCGGACAGGCCATGAGTCAGCCCCAGCATTTT.

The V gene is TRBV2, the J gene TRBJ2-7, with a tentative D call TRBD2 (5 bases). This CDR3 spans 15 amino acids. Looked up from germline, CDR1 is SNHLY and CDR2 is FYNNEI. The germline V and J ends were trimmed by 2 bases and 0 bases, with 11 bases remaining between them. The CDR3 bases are TGTGCCAGCAGTGAAACCCGGGGTAGCTCCTACGAGCAGTACTTC. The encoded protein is CASSETRGSSYEQYF.

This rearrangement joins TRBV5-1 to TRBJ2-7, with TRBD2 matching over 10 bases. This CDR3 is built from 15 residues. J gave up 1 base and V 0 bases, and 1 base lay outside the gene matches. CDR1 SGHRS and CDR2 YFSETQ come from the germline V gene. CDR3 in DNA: TGCGCCAGCAGCTTGGAACTAGCGGGGTCCTACGAGCAGTACTTC. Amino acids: CASSLELAGSYEQYF.

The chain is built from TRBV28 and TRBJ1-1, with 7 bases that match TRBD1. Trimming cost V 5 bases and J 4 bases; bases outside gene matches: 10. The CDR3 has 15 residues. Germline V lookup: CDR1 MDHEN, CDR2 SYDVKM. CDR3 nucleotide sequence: TGTGCCAGCAGTCCCGGGACAGCGGAGATCACTGAAGCTTTCTTT. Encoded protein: CASSPGTAEITEAFF.

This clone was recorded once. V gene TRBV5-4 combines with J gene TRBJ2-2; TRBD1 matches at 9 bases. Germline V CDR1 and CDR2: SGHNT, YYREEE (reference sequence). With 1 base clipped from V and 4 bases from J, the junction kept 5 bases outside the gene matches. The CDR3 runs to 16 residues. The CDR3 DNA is TGTGCCAGCAGCTTGTACGGGGACAGGGCCACCGGGGAGCTGTTTTTT. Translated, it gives CASSLYGDRATGELFF.